The following is a T cell receptor beta chain sequence with its context. The target antigen is unknown. With 4 bases removed from V and 5 bases from J, the gap between germline ends came to 23 bases. The CDR3 spans 17 residues. The germline V gene encodes CDR1 MGHRA and CDR2 YSYEKL. The sample comes from a study of cytomegalovirus exposure and HLA in healthy donors. Study observations and caveats: In vitro, three CMV-associated chains proved specific for CMV antigens. Analysis performed later found roughly 17,000 TCR beta sequences associated with HLA alleles at 0.05 false discovery rate. The majority of TCR sequences were rare, yet some public TCRs appeared in many donors.

The PCR made use of 60 Vbeta and 13 Jbeta primers. Here immunoSEQ multiplex PCR was the method, and the copy in TCRdb shows in-frame clones only, minus some. This sample has 100,000 to 150,000 clones, with approximately 80% found just once. The rearrangement uses TRBV4-1 and TRBJ2-5; a weak D match, TRBD1 (6 bases). The source is a woman in her fifties or sixties in good health and CMV-seronegative. The specimen was PBMCs. This CDR3 is CASSPTGTDTRGETQYF. CDR3 sequence (DNA): TGCGCCAGCAGCCCTACAGGGACGGATACTAGGGGGGAGACCCAGTACTTC.